The present entry profiles one T cell receptor (beta chain) with its context. Its target antigen remains unknown. Base qualities are not provided; no much larger clone lies one nucleotide away. This sample is drawn from a study of response to subunit inactivated influenza vaccine (dated by TCRdb to the late 2010s). About the full investigation: Deep quantitative profiling of the T cell receptor repertoire was used in the study to follow responses to a trivalent subunit inactivated influenza vaccine. The investigation overall reported the following: The authors proposed that each seasonal influenza vaccination may bring in only a limited number of new T cells.

Library prep was done by RT-PCR. The run used an Illumina HiSeq 2500. TCRdb itself trimmed the public reads at Q25 with fastp, ran MiXCR and retained productive beta chains. Each CDR3 protein gets just one entry, which takes the most common genes and DNA from the rows behind it. A total of roughly 500,000 distinct CDR3 sequences appear in this sample, 16% of them only once. Together, the top ten hold 2.5% to 3.5% of the sample. According to the germline V gene, CDR1 reads SGHRS and CDR2 reads YFSETQ. V is trimmed back by 2 bases and J by 6 bases, and the junction contains 7 bases that no gene match accounts for. The cysteine opens and the phenylalanine closes a CDR3 of 15 amino acids. Only the CDR3 portion is preserved as DNA: 45 bases, with reading frame beginning at the first base.

The sequence was collected from a man aged 45 to 75 who received an inactivated influenza vaccine. Donor details come from another sample of the same person, matched by shared clones. The rearrangement joined TRBV5-1 to TRBJ2-3; a stretch of 9 junction bases matches TRBD1. Sequences were derived from CD4+ T cells sorted from PBMCs, sampled 23 months after vaccination. The sequenced DNA is TGCGCCAGCAGCTTAGGGACAGGGAGAGGGGATACGCAGTATTTT. Translated, this is CASSLGTGRGDTQYF.